The subject of this entry is one T cell receptor beta chain. The data belong to a study of OX40 agonist ivuxolimab in advanced cancers. Study-wide background: Patients undergoing dose escalation presented with hepatocellular carcinoma, melanoma, renal cell or head and neck cancer.

Germline V gene sequence: CDR1 SGHTA, CDR2 FQGNSA. CDR3 length: 14 amino acids. V was clipped by 7 bases and J by 2 bases, with 14 bases between them. Data came from immunoSEQ multiplex PCR; TCRdb stores just in-frame clones and leaves some out. The data show more than 60,000 clones, with over 75% seen just once and 0.55% to 0.7% held by the top ten. The chain recombines TRBV7-2 with TRBJ1-1; D remains unclear. The TCR sequence derives from an adult with an advanced solid tumor such as melanoma, head and neck, liver or kidney cancer. Sequences were derived from CD4+ or CD8+ T cells sorted from blood, sampled in a trial of the OX40 agonist ivuxolimab. DNA of the CDR3: TGTGCCAGCACCATGGATCATGGCAACACTGAAGCTTTCTTT. Encoded protein: CASTMDHGNTEAFF.